The 11 T cell receptor beta chains below all came from one sample that was sequenced in a study of OX40 agonist ivuxolimab in advanced cancers. The assay was immunoSEQ multiplex PCR, and TCRdb's table has in-frame clones only and misses some. The top ten clones hold 3.5% to 5% of a sample with roughly 69,000 clones, 80% to 90% of them seen once. The sequenced sample was CD4+ or CD8+ T cells sorted from blood, obtained in a trial of the OX40 agonist ivuxolimab. These receptors all stem from an adult with an advanced solid tumor such as melanoma, head and neck, liver or kidney cancer.

V usage is TRBV27 and J usage is TRBJ1-5; D remains unclear. V was cut by 0 bases and J by 1 base, with 4 bases left in between. The CDR3 is 14 amino acids. The V gene's germline CDR1 is MNHEY and CDR2 SMNVEV (reference sequence). CDR3 coding DNA: TGTGCCAGCAGTTTATCAAACAGCAATCAGCCCCAGCATTTT. This translates into CASSLSNSNQPQHF.

The rearrangement uses TRBV7-2 and TRBJ1-3; 8 bases are shared with TRBD1. Unmatched junction bases numbered 3, after V lost 2 bases and J lost 3 bases. Germline CDR1 SGHTA, CDR2 FQGNSA. The CDR3 sequence is 15 residues long. CDR3 amino acids: CASSLTGGNGNTIYF. CDR3 DNA: TGTGCCAGCAGCTTAACAGGGGGTAATGGAAACACCATATATTTT. The full variable domain, rest sourced from reference TRBV7-2 and TRBJ1-3, is GAGVSQSPSNKVTEKGKDVELRCDPISGHTALYWYRQSLGQGLEFLIYFQGNSAPDKSGLPSDRFSAERTGGSVSTLTIQRTQQEDSAVYLCASSLTGGNGNTIYFGEGSWLTVV.

Details on this clone: Given the absence of the conserved phenylalanine or tryptophan at the CDR3 end, a read error is likely. The DNA is left out, because the CDR3 cannot be placed on it with certainty; the CDR3 is given as TCRdb lists it. The V and J genes are TRBV28 and TRBJ1-4; the table's D gene call, TRBD1, was not cross checked with the DNA. Both ends counted, the CDR3 spans 11 residues. The germline V gene encodes CDR1 MDHEN and CDR2 SYDVKM. CDR3: CASRYRTRILP.

The CDR3 here is CASSPNLPVETQYF. CDR3 DNA sequence: TGTGCCAGCAGCCCCAACCTTCCCGTAGAGACCCAGTACTTC. This chain links TRBV7-2 with TRBJ2-5, with D uncertain. V shed 5 bases and J shed 4 bases, with 14 bases lying between them. The CDR3 is 14 residues long. CDR1 and CDR2 (germline): SGHTA, FQGNSA.

The chain uses TRBV4-1 and TRBJ2-5; a possible D gene is TRBD1 (6 bases). The V and J ends lost 3 bases and 3 bases respectively, with 11 bases between them. Germline CDR1 reads MGHRA; CDR2 reads YSYEKL. The CDR3 has 14 residues. The CDR3 reads CASSQARQEETQYF. The DNA for the CDR3 is TGCGCCAGCAGCCAGGCACGACAGGAAGAGACCCAGTACTTC.

The rearrangement joins TRBV7-9 to TRBJ1-2, with TRBD1 matching over 8 bases. Looked up from germline, CDR1 is SEHNR and CDR2 is FQNEAQ (reference sequence). The CDR3 sequence is 15 residues long. The V segment lost 3 bases and the J segment 4 bases; nucleotides outside the gene matches: 7. CDR3 coding DNA: TGTGCCAGCAGCTTGTATGGACAGGGTGGCTATGGCTACACCTTC. Its protein is CASSLYGQGGYGYTF.

The V and J genes are TRBV6-1 and TRBJ2-5, with TRBD2 matching 16 bases. CDR1 MNHNS and CDR2 SASEGT come from the germline V gene. The V gene end was trimmed by 3 bases and the J gene end by 2 bases; junction bases not matched to a gene: 3. The CDR3 is made up of 17 amino acids. CDR3 region: CASSEGTSGRGQETQYF. The CDR3 DNA sequence: TGTGCCAGCAGTGAGGGGACTAGCGGGAGGGGACAAGAGACCCAGTACTTC.

This chain links TRBV30 with TRBJ2-5; 7 nucleotides line up with TRBD1. Unmatched junction bases numbered 5, after V lost 5 bases and J lost 2 bases. This CDR3 is 13 amino acids long. Germline V gene data show CDR1 as GTSNPN and CDR2 as SVGIG (reference sequence). The CDR3 here is CAWGQELQETQYF. The CDR3 bases are TGTGCCTGGGGACAGGAGTTACAAGAGACCCAGTACTTC. Full variable domain (remainder filled in from reference TRBV30 and TRBJ2-5): SQTIHQWPATLVQPVGSPLSLECTVEGTSNPNLYWYRQAAGRGLQLLFYSVGIGQISSEVPQNLSASRPQDRQFILSSKKLLLSDSGFYLCAWGQELQETQYFGPGTRLLVL.

The chain links TRBV7-2 to TRBJ2-1; 7 bases line up with TRBD2. Germline CDR1 reads SGHTA; CDR2 reads FQGNSA. Unmatched junction bases numbered 13, after V lost 3 bases and J lost 2 bases. The CDR3 is made up of 18 amino acids. The CDR3 loop is CASSFSGRTDGAYNEQFF. The CDR3 DNA reads TGTGCCAGCAGCTTTAGCGGGCGGACCGACGGCGCCTACAATGAGCAGTTCTTC.

The chain links TRBV7-2 to TRBJ2-7, with no clear D. V shed 1 base and J shed 2 bases, with 6 bases lying between them. This CDR3 has 13 residues. Germline values: CDR1 SGHTA, CDR2 FQGNSA. DNA of the CDR3: TGTGCCAGCAGCTTAGACAGACCCTACGAGCAGTACTTC. Residues: CASSLDRPYEQYF.

The CDR3 region is CASSLTGSSYNEQFF. The CDR3 DNA reads as TGTGCCAGCAGCTTAACGGGGAGCTCCTACAATGAGCAGTTCTTC. The V and J genes are TRBV7-3 and TRBJ2-1, with D possibly being TRBD2 (5 bases). CDR1 is SGHTA and CDR2 is FQGTGA in the germline V gene. The CDR3 has 15 amino acids. Trimming shortened V by 0 bases and J by 0 bases, and 6 bases separated the two germline ends.